This record concerns one T cell receptor (beta chain) sequence. Its antigen is undetermined. The sample originates from a study of cytomegalovirus exposure and HLA in healthy donors. Study conclusions and caveats: The study designated 150 or so TCR beta chains cytomegalovirus-associated. The finding came from a later analysis; first-cohort TCR clusters tended to co-occur in the roughly 110 validation repertoires.

V dropped 8 bases and J dropped 1; count of bases not matched to a gene: 5. CDR1 is WNHNN, CDR2 SYGVQD, per germline (reference sequence). The CDR3 sequence is 14 residues long. The validation cohort, a group of 120 subjects, included the donors and was separate from the roughly 700-subject first cohort. The data were produced by immunoSEQ multiplex PCR, yet TCRdb's version contains in-frame clones alone and is incomplete. The sample lists 100,000 to 150,000 clones, 70% to 90% occurring once. Sequencing was performed on PBMCs. V usage is TRBV10-1 and J usage is TRBJ1-1, with 9 bases fitting TRBD1. The receptor was derived from a woman aged 18-29 years in good health and CMV-seronegative. The CDR3 spells CASLTGGPNTEAFF. CDR3 sequence (DNA): TGCGCCAGCTTAACAGGGGGCCCGAACACTGAAGCTTTCTTT.